The table lists the clone carrying this TCR beta chain with many counts. Its target is unknown. These data belong to a study of identical twins. General study points: Fewer insertions marked abundant cord blood beta clonotypes; young adult naive trended weakly, memory not at all.

TCRdb re-derived calls from the 5' RACE reads in MiXCR, one entry per CDR3 protein. The sample includes more than 650,000 distinct CDR3 sequences, roughly 6% of them seen just once. CDR3 length equals 14 residues. In germline, CDR1 is DFQATT, CDR2 SNEGSKA (reference sequence). Trimming took 6 bases from V and 5 from J; bases not matched to a gene: 11. The specimen sequenced was naive T cells sorted from blood. This sequence originates from a man in his late teens or twenties in good health. This chain links TRBV20-1 with TRBJ2-5; 8 bases map to TRBD2. The CDR3 DNA reads TGCAGTGCAGAGCGGGAGTCTAAGATGGAGACCCAGTACTTC. Its protein is CSAERESKMETQYF.